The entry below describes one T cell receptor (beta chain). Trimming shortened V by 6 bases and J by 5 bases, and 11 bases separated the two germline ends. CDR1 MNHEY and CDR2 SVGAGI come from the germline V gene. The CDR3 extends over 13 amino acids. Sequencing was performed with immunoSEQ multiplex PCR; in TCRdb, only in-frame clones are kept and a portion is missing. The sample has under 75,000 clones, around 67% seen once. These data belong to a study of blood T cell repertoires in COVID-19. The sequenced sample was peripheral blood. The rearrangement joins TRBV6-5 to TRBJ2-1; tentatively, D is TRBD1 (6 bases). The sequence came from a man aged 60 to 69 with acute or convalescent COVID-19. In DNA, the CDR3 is TGTGCCAGCAGGTCACAGGGAAACAATGAGCAGTTCTTC. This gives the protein CASRSQGNNEQFF.